A single sample is the source of the 3 T cell receptor beta chains below, sequenced in a study of blood T cells in healthy people across ages. Sample-barcoded 5' priming and a J-beta primer mix drove a second PCR of roughly 7 to 11 cycles. TCRdb independently ran MiXCR on the 5' RACE reads; one entry per CDR3 protein. The sample shows nearly 800,000 distinct CDR3 sequences, 25% of them seen only once. These data also featured in a second study, about T cells of mothers and their children.

Sequenced input: blood. These receptors were obtained from a boy aged 10-17 years in good health.

This clonotype has only one observation. V is TRBV29-1 and J is TRBJ2-1; 7 bases fit TRBD1. CDR3 size: 16 residues. The J segment lost 0 bases and the V segment lost 5 bases, leaving 10 bases of the junction unmatched. Per germline, CDR1 SQVTM and CDR2 ANQGSEA. CDR3 nucleotides: TGCAGCGTTCCGACCCAACAGGGGAGCTCCTACAATGAGCAGTTCTTC. Protein product: CSVPTQQGSSYNEQFF.

The chain joins TRBV6-1 to TRBJ2-5; 12 nucleotides line up with TRBD1. Trimming at V came to 6 bases and at J to 6 bases, leaving 11 bases not matched to a gene. Germline V gene sequence: CDR1 MNHNS, CDR2 SASEGT. The CDR3 consists of 16 residues. The CDR3 sequence is CASSPTGTGGGKTQYF. The CDR3 nucleotides read TGTGCCAGCAGCCCCACCGGGACAGGGGGCGGGAAGACCCAGTACTTC.

Only a few counts were recorded for this clonotype. The V gene is TRBV12-3 or TRBV12-4, the J gene TRBJ1-2, with D unclear. The V gene lost 8 bases and the J gene lost 7 bases, with 14 bases spanning the gap. CDR3 length equals 12 residues. In nucleotides, the CDR3 is TGTGCCAGCCCCCGTCTGGCGGCTGGCTACACCTTC. Its translation: CASPRLAAGYTF.